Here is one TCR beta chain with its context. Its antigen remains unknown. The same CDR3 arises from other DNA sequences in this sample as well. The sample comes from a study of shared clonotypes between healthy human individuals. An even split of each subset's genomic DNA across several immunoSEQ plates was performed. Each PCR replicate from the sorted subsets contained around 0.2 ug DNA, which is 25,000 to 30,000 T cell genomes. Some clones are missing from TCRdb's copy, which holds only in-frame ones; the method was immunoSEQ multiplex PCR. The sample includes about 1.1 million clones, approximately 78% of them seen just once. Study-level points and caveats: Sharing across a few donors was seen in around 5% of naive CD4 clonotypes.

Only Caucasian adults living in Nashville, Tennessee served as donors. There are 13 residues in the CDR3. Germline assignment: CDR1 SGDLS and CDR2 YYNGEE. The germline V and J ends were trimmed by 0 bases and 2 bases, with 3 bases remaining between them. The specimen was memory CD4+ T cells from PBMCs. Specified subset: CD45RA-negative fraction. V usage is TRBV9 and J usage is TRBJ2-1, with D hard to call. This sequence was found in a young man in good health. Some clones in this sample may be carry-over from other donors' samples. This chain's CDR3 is CASSVGAYNEQFF. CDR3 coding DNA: TGTGCCAGCAGCGTAGGTGCCTACAATGAGCAGTTCTTC.